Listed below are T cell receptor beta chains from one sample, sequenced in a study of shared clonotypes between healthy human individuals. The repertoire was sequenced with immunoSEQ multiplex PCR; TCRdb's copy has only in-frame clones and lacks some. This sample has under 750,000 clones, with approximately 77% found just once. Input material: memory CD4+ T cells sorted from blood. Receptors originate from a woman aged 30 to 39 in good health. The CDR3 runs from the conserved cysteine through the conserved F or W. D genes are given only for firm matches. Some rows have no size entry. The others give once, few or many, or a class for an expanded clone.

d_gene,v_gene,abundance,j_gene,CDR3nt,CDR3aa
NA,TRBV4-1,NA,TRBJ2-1,TGCGCCAGCAGCCAAGAAGAGTCCTACAATGAGCAGTTCTTC,CASSQEESYNEQFF
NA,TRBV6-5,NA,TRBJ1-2,TGTGCCAGCAGTTCCTCCCGGGGGGGAGGCTACACCTTC,CASSSSRGGGYTF
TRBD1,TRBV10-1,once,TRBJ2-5,TGCGCCAGCAGTGCAAGACAGGGGATCCAGACCCAGTACTTC,CASSARQGIQTQYF
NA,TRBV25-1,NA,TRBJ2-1,TGTGCCAGCAATCGAGGTGCGTCAAATGAGCAGTTCTTC,CASNRGASNEQFF
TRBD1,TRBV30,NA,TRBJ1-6,TGTGCCTTCACCTGGACAGGGCGTAATTCACCCCTCCACTTT,CAFTWTGRNSPLHF
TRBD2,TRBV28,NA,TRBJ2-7,TGTGCCAGCAGTCAAACTTTAGCGGGAGTGGACGAGCAGTACTTC,CASSQTLAGVDEQYF
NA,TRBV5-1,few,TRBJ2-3,TGCGCCAGCAGCTTGGCAATCGGGGAGGATACGCAGTATTTT,CASSLAIGEDTQYF
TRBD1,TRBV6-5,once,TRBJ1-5,TGTGCCAGCAGTTCAGGGACAGGTCAGCCCCAGCATTTT,CASSSGTGQPQHF
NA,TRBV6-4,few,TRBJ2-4,TGTGCCAGCAGTGACGAGGTACCTCCCTTC,CASSDEVPPF
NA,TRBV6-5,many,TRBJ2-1,TGTGCCAGCAGTTACTCCACAATCTCCTACAATGAGCAGTTCTTC,CASSYSTISYNEQFF
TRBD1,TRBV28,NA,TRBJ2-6,TGTGCCAGCAGTTCGGGGACAGGGTTCCTCTCTGGGGCCAACGTCCTGACTTTC,CASSSGTGFLSGANVLTF
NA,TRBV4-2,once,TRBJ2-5,TGTGCCAGCAGCCAGGGGACCACAGGGAGGGGGGAGACCCAGTACTTC,CASSQGTTGRGETQYF
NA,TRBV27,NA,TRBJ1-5,TGTGCCAGCAGTTTGGGGGGTGGACAGCCCCAGCATTTT,CASSLGGGQPQHF
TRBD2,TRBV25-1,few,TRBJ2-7,TGTGCCAGCATCTCATCCTCTAGCGGGAGCTCCTACGAGCAGTACTTC,CASISSSSGSSYEQYF
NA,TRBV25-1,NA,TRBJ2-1,TGTGCCAGCAGCCTCAATGAGCAGTTCTTC,CASSLNEQFF
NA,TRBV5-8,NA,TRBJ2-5,TGTGCCAGCAAACGTCCTGACCAGAAGACCCAGTACTTC,CASKRPDQKTQYF
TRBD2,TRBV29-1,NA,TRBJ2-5,TGCAGCGTTGCCAGCGGGAGGGCTGGGGAGACCCAGTACTTC,CSVASGRAGETQYF
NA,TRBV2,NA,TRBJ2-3,TGTGCCAGCAAGGGAGGCTGGACAGATACGCAGTATTTT,CASKGGWTDTQYF
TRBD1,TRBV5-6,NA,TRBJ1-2,TGTGCCAGCAGCATCAGACAGGGTCTCTATGGCTACACCTTC,CASSIRQGLYGYTF
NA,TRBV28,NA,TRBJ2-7,TGTGCCAGCAGTTCCCTCGGCTACGAGCAGTACTTC,CASSSLGYEQYF
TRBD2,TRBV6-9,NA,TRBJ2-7,TGTGCCAGCAGTTACCGTAGCGGGATTACCTACGAGCAGTACTTC,CASSYRSGITYEQYF
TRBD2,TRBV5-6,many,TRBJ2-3,TGTGCCAGCAGCTTTGGGTGGCTAGCGGGCACAGATACGCAGTATTTT,CASSFGWLAGTDTQYF
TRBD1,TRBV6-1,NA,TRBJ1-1,TGTGCCAGCAGTGCGGCAGGGGGCAACACTGAAGCTTTCTTT,CASSAAGGNTEAFF
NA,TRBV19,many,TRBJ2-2,TGTGCCAGCAGAGGACCAGGGAACACCGGGGAGCTGTTTTTT,CASRGPGNTGELFF
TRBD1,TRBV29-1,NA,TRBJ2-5,TGCAGCGTTGAAGACGGACAGGGGAAAGAGACCCAGTACTTC,CSVEDGQGKETQYF
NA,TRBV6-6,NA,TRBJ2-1,TGTGCCACGTCCTGGGACCACCGGTACAATGAGCAGTTCTTC,CATSWDHRYNEQFF
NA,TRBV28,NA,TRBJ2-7,TGTGCCAGCAGTTCGAGCTCGGGTACAGCGCACTACGAGCAGTACTTC,CASSSSSGTAHYEQYF
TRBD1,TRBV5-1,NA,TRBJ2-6,TGCGCCAGCAGCTTTCGACAGGGCAACTCTGGGGCCAACGTCCTGACTTTC,CASSFRQGNSGANVLTF
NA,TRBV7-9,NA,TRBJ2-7,TGTGCCAGCAGCCAACAGGGCTACGAGCAGTACTTC,CASSQQGYEQYF
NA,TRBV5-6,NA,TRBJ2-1,TGTGCCAGCAGCTTGGTATCGGGTTTGAATGAGCAGTTCTTC,CASSLVSGLNEQFF
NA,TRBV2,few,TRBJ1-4,TGTGCCAGCAAGGGACAACAAAATGAAAAACTGTTTTTT,CASKGQQNEKLFF
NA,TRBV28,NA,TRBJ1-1,TGTGCCAGCACCCCTGTACCAGGAGCGAACACTGAAGCTTTCTTT,CASTPVPGANTEAFF
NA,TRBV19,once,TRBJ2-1,TGTGCCAGTACTTCCGGGACCAGCTTTTATGAGCAGTTCTTC,CASTSGTSFYEQFF
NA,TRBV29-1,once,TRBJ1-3,TGCAGCGTTGAAGACCGAGGGCGGCAGAGCTCTGGAAACACCATATATTTT,CSVEDRGRQSSGNTIYF
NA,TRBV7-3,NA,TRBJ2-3,TGTGCCAGCAGCTTAATTAGCACAGATACGCAGTATTTT,CASSLISTDTQYF
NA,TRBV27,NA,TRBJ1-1,TGTGCCAGCAGTTTAAGGTTGGTGGGGGGGAACACTGAAGCTTTCTTT,CASSLRLVGGNTEAFF
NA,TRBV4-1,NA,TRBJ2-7,TGCGCCAGCAGCCACTCCGGGGCCCGGTACGAGCAGTACTTC,CASSHSGARYEQYF
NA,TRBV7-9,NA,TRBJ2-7,TGTGCCAGCAGCTTAGACAACAGGGCCTACGAGCAGTACTTC,CASSLDNRAYEQYF
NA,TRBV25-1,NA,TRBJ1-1,TGTGCCAGCAGTGAATATAATGGGGGTGACACTGAAGCTTTCTTT,CASSEYNGGDTEAFF
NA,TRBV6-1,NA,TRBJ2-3,TGTGCCAGCAGTGAAGATTCAACAGATACGCAGTATTTT,CASSEDSTDTQYF
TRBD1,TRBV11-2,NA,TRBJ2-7,TGTGCCAGCAGCTTAGATTCTCATGGACAGGTGTACTTC,CASSLDSHGQVYF
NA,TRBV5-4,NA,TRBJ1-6,TGTGCCAGCAGCGGTACAGGGAGCTCCTATAATTCACCCCTCCACTTT,CASSGTGSSYNSPLHF
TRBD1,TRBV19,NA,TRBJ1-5,TGTGCCAGCAATCCGGGACAGGGGTATCAGCCCCAGCATTTT,CASNPGQGYQPQHF
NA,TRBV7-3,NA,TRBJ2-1,TGTGCCAGCAGCCGGGGCCCGGCACCAAGTGAGCAGTTCTTC,CASSRGPAPSEQFF
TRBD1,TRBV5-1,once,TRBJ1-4,TGCGCCAGCAGCCCCGGGACAGGGCCGGGAAAACTGTTTTTT,CASSPGTGPGKLFF
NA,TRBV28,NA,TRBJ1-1,TGTGCCAGCAGTTTATCACAGGGTATGGACACTGAAGCTTTCTTT,CASSLSQGMDTEAFF
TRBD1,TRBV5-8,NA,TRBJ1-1,TGTGCCAGCAGCTGGGGACAGTTGAACACTGAAGCTTTCTTT,CASSWGQLNTEAFF
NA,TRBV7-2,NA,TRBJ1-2,TGTGCCAGCAGCTCTACATCCTTCGGGCATGGCTACACCTTC,CASSSTSFGHGYTF
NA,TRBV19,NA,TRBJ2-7,TGTGCCAGTAGTACTCTATTTGCTGGGTCCTACGAGCAGTACTTC,CASSTLFAGSYEQYF
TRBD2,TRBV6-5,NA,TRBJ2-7,TGTGCCAGCAGTTACTCGATCGGGACTAGCTCCTACGAGCAGTACTTC,CASSYSIGTSSYEQYF
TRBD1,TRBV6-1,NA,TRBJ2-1,TGTGCCAGCAGTGAGCCCGGGACAGGGGCGTACAATGAGCAGTTCTTC,CASSEPGTGAYNEQFF
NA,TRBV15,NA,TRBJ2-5,TGTGCCACCAGCAGAGATACAAACGGGGAACGGGCCTACTTC,CATSRDTNGERAYF
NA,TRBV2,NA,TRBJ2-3,TGTGCCAGCTCTCCAGGAGGGGGCCGCACAGATACGCAGTATTTT,CASSPGGGRTDTQYF
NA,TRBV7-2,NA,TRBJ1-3,TGTGCCAGCAGCTTAAGAGGACGTTCTGGAAACACCATATATTTT,CASSLRGRSGNTIYF
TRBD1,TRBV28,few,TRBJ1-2,TGTGCCAGCAGTTTCCCGGACAGGGATGGCTACACCTTC,CASSFPDRDGYTF
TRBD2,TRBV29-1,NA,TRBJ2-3,TGCAGCGTTGGTGGGGTAGCGGGAGGCCAGGGAGATACGCAGTATTTT,CSVGGVAGGQGDTQYF
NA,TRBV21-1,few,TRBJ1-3,TGTGCCAGCAGCAAAGGGGCCCGGGGGCCTGCTGGAAACACCATATATTTT,CASSKGARGPAGNTIYF
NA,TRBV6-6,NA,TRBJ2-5,TGTGCCAGCGGAACGGGAGAGCAAGAGACCCAGTACTTC,CASGTGEQETQYF
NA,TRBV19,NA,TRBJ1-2,TGTGCCAGTAATACGCCCTGGGCAGCTACCTATGGCTACACCTTC,CASNTPWAATYGYTF